This T cell receptor (beta chain) derives from a study of early T cells in non-severe SARS-CoV-2 infection. The germline gives CDR1 MNHEY, CDR2 SVGAGI. CDR3 length: 14 residues. The ends were cut back, 5 bases at V and 3 bases at J, with 11 bases in the middle. This clonotype was seen many times. As part of library construction, unique molecular identifiers were attached to individual cDNA molecules. MiXCR, run by TCRdb on the 5' RACE reads, gives a single entry per CDR3 protein. The sample includes 26,000 or so distinct CDR3 sequences, just over 4% of them seen just once. Specimen: whole blood. The chain combines TRBV6-5 with TRBJ1-3; D remains unclear. This TCR was sampled from an adult who was a healthcare worker with PCR-confirmed SARS-CoV-2 infection or an uninfected control (not recorded which). CDR3 coding DNA: TGTGCCAGCAGTCTGAACAAGCGTGGAAACACCATATATTTT. Amino acid sequence: CASSLNKRGNTIYF.